This T cell receptor beta chain was recovered during a study of blood T cell repertoires in COVID-19. CDR3 length: 15 amino acids. Trimming pared 4 bases from V and 0 bases from J, leaving 11 bases between. Germline values: CDR1 KGHSH, CDR2 LQKENI. Data came from immunoSEQ multiplex PCR; TCRdb stores just in-frame clones and leaves some out. Among roughly 100,000 clones, approximately 84% were seen once, and the ten largest hold 12%. The sequencing input was peripheral blood. This chain uses TRBV18 with TRBJ2-3, with a tentative D call TRBD1 (6 bases). This TCR derives from a human donor in a cohort sampled during active COVID-19. In nucleotides, the CDR3 is TGTGCCAGCTCACGACAGGTTACTAGCACAGATACGCAGTATTTT. Protein product: CASSRQVTSTDTQYF.